One sample yielded the 19 T cell receptor beta chains listed below, sequenced in a study of beta chain features in type 1 diabetes. As every portion of the isolated RNA was reverse transcribed, the sequencing read expressed TCRB transcripts. Profiling relied on immunoSEQ multiplex PCR, and the TCRdb table lists in-frame clones only, not all of them. The data hold roughly 250,000 clones, with around 68% observed a single time. The sample comprised naive CD4+ T cells from blood. Source of these receptors: a man aged 25 to 40 in good health.

The V gene is TRBV30, the J gene TRBJ1-1; D is ambiguous. CDR1 is GTSNPN, CDR2 SVGIG, per germline (reference sequence). V was cut by 3 bases and J by 3 bases, with 11 bases left in between. The CDR3 extends over 13 amino acids. The CDR3 spells CAWRPGWDTEAFF. The CDR3 DNA is TGTGCCTGGAGACCGGGATGGGACACTGAAGCTTTCTTT.

V is TRBV15 and J is TRBJ2-7; weak D call: TRBD1 (5 bases). V was clipped by 1 base and J by 4 bases, with 8 bases between them. Looked up from germline, CDR1 is LNHNV and CDR2 is YYDKDF (reference sequence). The CDR3 runs 13 residues. CDR3: CATSRVQAYEQYF. The CDR3 region has the DNA TGTGCCACCAGCAGAGTACAGGCTTACGAGCAGTACTTC.

The chain carries TRBV29-1 and TRBJ1-2; unclear D gene. The CDR3 sequence is 11 residues long. Germline V gives CDR1 SQVTM, CDR2 ANQGSEA. Trimming left V 7 bases short and J 8 bases short, with 14 bases between. The CDR3 bases are TGCAGCGCTCCACTCCGCGGCGGCTACACCTTC. This codes for CSAPLRGGYTF.

The V call is TRBV4-3, the J call TRBJ2-1, with 11 positions matching TRBD2. V gave up 0 bases and J gave up 4 bases; unmatched junction bases: 5. From germline, CDR1 is LGHNA and CDR2 YSLEER. The CDR3 length is 17 residues. The CDR3 DNA is TGCGCCAGCAGCCAAGAATGGGGACTAGCGGAATACAATGAGCAGTTCTTC. Protein: CASSQEWGLAEYNEQFF.

The sample holds a few counts of this clone. V is TRBV30 and J is TRBJ2-1, with D possibly matching TRBD2 (5 bases). Germline CDR1 and CDR2: GTSNPN and SVGIG (reference sequence). The CDR3 is made up of 12 amino acids. V was pared by 3 bases and J by 8 bases, with 11 bases between. CDR3 in amino acids: CAWRGATHEQFF. In DNA form, the CDR3 reads TGTGCCTGGAGGGGAGCGACACATGAGCAGTTCTTC.

CDR3 sequence reads: CASSSLRDRELVKETQYF. In nucleotides, the CDR3 is TGTGCCAGCAGTTCCCTCCGGGACAGGGAGTTGGTAAAAGAGACCCAGTACTTC. The chain couples TRBV28 to TRBJ2-5; TRBD1 matches at 9 bases. V lost 4 bases to trimming and J lost 3 bases; unmatched junction nucleotides: 15. The CDR3 totals 18 residues. Looked up from germline, CDR1 is MDHEN and CDR2 is SYDVKM.

The V and J genes are TRBV6-5 and TRBJ2-3, with a weak D call TRBD1 (6 bases). V lost 2 bases and J lost 4, with 7 bases in between. Germline values: CDR1 MNHEY, CDR2 SVGAGI. The CDR3 runs 13 residues. The CDR3 region is CASSYPGADTQYF. The CDR3 region has the DNA TGTGCCAGCAGTTACCCAGGGGCAGATACGCAGTATTTT.

Turning to this clone: Additional DNA sequences in this sample encode the identical CDR3. CDR3 sequence reads: CSARERETQYF. The CDR3 DNA follows: TGCAGTGCTAGAGAGCGGGAGACCCAGTACTTC. The chain uses TRBV20-1 and TRBJ2-5; D unclear. This CDR3 region has 11 residues. V lost 0 bases to trimming and J lost 5 bases, with 4 bases between them. Germline lookup yields CDR1 DFQATT and CDR2 SNEGSKA (reference sequence).

Here the CDR3 DNA reads TGTGCCTGGAGGGGACAGGGCGTCGGGCCCCTCCACTTT. It encodes CAWRGQGVGPLHF. V and J are TRBV30 and TRBJ1-6; 9 bases agree with TRBD1. V shed 3 bases, J shed 13 bases, and the junction held 7 bases outside the gene matches. The CDR3 runs 13 residues. In germline, CDR1 is GTSNPN, CDR2 SVGIG (reference sequence).

The chain uses TRBV7-9 and TRBJ2-3; 7 bases line up with TRBD2. Trimming cost V 8 bases and J 1 base; bases outside gene matches: 3. This CDR3 contains 13 residues. CDR1 is SEHNR and CDR2 is FQNEAQ in the germline V gene (reference sequence). The CDR3 reads CASSGRGTDTQYF. CDR3 sequence (DNA): TGTGCCAGCTCAGGGAGGGGCACAGATACGCAGTATTTT.

This clone was picked up a small number of times. V and J are TRBV25-1 and TRBJ2-5, with a weak D call TRBD1 (6 bases). Germline lookup yields CDR1 MGHDK and CDR2 SYGVNS. Trimming cost V 2 bases and J 5 bases, with 15 bases left between them. This CDR3 region has 15 residues. CDR3: CASSEETGLGETQYF. The CDR3 DNA reads TGTGCCAGCAGTGAAGAGACAGGTCTCGGCGAGACCCAGTACTTC.

V and J are TRBV30 and TRBJ2-7; 8 bases fit TRBD2. This CDR3 spans 14 amino acids. The trim removed 0 bases at V and 2 bases at J, leaving 3 bases unmatched. The germline CDR1 and CDR2 sequences are GTSNPN and SVGIG (reference sequence). The CDR3 sequence: CAWSVAGAAYEQYF. CDR3 bases: TGTGCCTGGAGTGTAGCGGGGGCTGCCTACGAGCAGTACTTC.

In this sample, this clone turned up a few times. The chain employs TRBV7-9 and TRBJ1-1; D not resolved. CDR3 length: 12 residues. From germline, CDR1 is SEHNR and CDR2 FQNEAQ (reference sequence). V lost 5 bases, J lost 8 bases, and 12 bases lay in between. Here the CDR3 reads CASSVATWEAFF. The CDR3 coding sequence is TGTGCCAGCAGCGTCGCCACATGGGAAGCTTTCTTT.

V is TRBV18 and J is TRBJ2-7; maybe TRBD2 (5 bases). Germline V CDR1 and CDR2: KGHSH, LQKENI. The CDR3 consists of 14 residues. V was pared by 3 bases and J by 7 bases, with 16 bases between. DNA of the CDR3: TGTGCCAGCTCACCGGGAGCCTCCTCGGGGGAGCAGTACTTC. It codes for CASSPGASSGEQYF.

The gene calls are TRBV30 and TRBJ1-5; 7 nucleotides match TRBD1. The V gene's germline CDR1 is GTSNPN and CDR2 SVGIG (reference sequence). Trimming took 4 bases from V and 5 from J; bases not matched to a gene: 2. CDR3 size: 12 residues. CDR3 residues: CAWTTGDQPQHF. The CDR3 DNA reads as TGTGCCTGGACTACAGGGGATCAGCCCCAGCATTTT.

This clone has more than one count but fewer than ten. The V gene is TRBV4-3, the J gene TRBJ2-1; a possible D gene is TRBD1 (6 bases). There are 17 residues in the CDR3. V was pared by 0 bases and J by 2 bases, with 14 bases between. Germline V lookup: CDR1 LGHNA, CDR2 YSLEER. The CDR3 bases are TGCGCCAGCAGCCAAGATGGGACACCAACTCCCTACAATGAGCAGTTCTTC. It is translated as CASSQDGTPTPYNEQFF.

A few counts support this clone. The chain carries TRBV6-5 and TRBJ1-4; no firm D call. V was clipped by 5 bases and J by 10 bases, with 17 bases between them. The CDR3 extends over 14 amino acids. Germline V CDR1 and CDR2: MNHEY, SVGAGI. As DNA, the CDR3 is TGTGCCAGCAGTCGACCGAAACGAGGTGGAAAACTGTTTTTT. Protein: CASSRPKRGGKLFF.

This clone was observed a few times. This sample also contains other DNA sequences that code for the same CDR3. V usage is TRBV29-1 and J usage is TRBJ2-7, with D possibly being TRBD2 (6 bases). This CDR3 has 12 residues. The germline CDR1 and CDR2 sequences are SQVTM and ANQGSEA. Trimming took off 7 bases at V and 2 bases at J, with 12 bases between the two ends. DNA for the CDR3: TGCAGCGCCTCCGGGAGCGCCTACGAGCAGTACTTC. Amino acid sequence: CSASGSAYEQYF.

This chain links TRBV5-1 with TRBJ2-7; no clear D gene. Trimming took 3 bases from V and 0 from J, leaving 13 bases between them. Germline CDR1 is SGHRS and CDR2 is YFSETQ. The CDR3 runs to 15 residues. The CDR3 sequence is CASSSDRKFSYEQYF. In DNA form, the CDR3 reads TGCGCCAGCAGCTCCGACCGAAAATTCTCCTACGAGCAGTACTTC.